Below are 8 T cell receptor beta chains sequenced from a single sample in a study of OX40 agonist ivuxolimab in advanced cancers. Only in-frame clones appear in the TCRdb table, and some are missing; sequencing was by immunoSEQ multiplex PCR. This table holds 55,000 to 85,000 clones, 80% found once. Sequences were derived from CD4+ or CD8+ T cells sorted from blood, sampled in a trial of the OX40 agonist ivuxolimab. These receptor sequences come from an adult with an advanced solid tumor such as melanoma, head and neck, liver or kidney cancer.

V gene TRBV6-5 combines with J gene TRBJ1-5, with D hard to call. Germline CDR1 is MNHEY and CDR2 is SVGAGI. V shed 4 bases and J shed 0 bases, with 7 bases lying between them. There are 14 residues in the CDR3. CDR3 nucleotides: TGTGCCAGCAGTTCCACCCTTAGCAATCAGCCCCAGCATTTT. Its translation is CASSSTLSNQPQHF.

This chain joins TRBV5-1 and TRBJ1-2; tentatively, D is TRBD1 (5 bases). Trimming removed 8 bases from V and 1 base from J, with 15 bases in between. The CDR3 loop spans 14 amino acids. Germline loops: CDR1 SGHRS, CDR2 YFSETQ. CDR3 residues: CARVGERCNYGYTF. The CDR3 DNA follows: TGCGCCAGGGTGGGGGAGAGGTGTAACTATGGCTACACCTTC. The full variable domain, with the rest looked up from reference TRBV5-1 and TRBJ1-2, is KAGVTQTPRYLIKTRGQQVTLSCSPISGHRSVSWYQQTPGQGLQFLFEYFSETQRNKGNFPGRFSGRQFSNSRSEMNVSTLELGDSALYLCARVGERCNYGYTFGSGTRLTVV.

This chain joins TRBV6-6 and TRBJ2-6, with 9 nucleotides matching TRBD1. The CDR3 runs 16 residues. J gave up 0 bases and V 6 bases, and 3 bases lay outside the gene matches. Germline V gene lookup returns CDR1 MNHNY and CDR2 SVGAGI (reference sequence). The CDR3 is CASRPGQGSGANVLTF. The CDR3 DNA sequence: TGTGCCAGCAGACCGGGACAGGGCTCTGGGGCCAACGTCCTGACTTTC.

Regarding this clone: Other DNA sequences in this sample translate to the same CDR3. V and J are TRBV5-1 and TRBJ1-1, with 7 bases aligning to TRBD1. CDR3 length: 14 residues. Germline CDR1 and CDR2: SGHRS and YFSETQ. The trim removed 0 bases at V and 4 bases at J, leaving 3 bases unmatched. CDR3 bases: TGCGCCAGCAGCTTGGGGCAGGGGGGCACTGAAGCTTTCTTT. Residues: CASSLGQGGTEAFF.

The chain links TRBV7-6 to TRBJ1-5; TRBD1 matches 10 bases. Germline-derived CDR1 and CDR2 are SGHVS and FNYEAQ. V was clipped by 2 bases and J by 7 bases; unmatched bases: 8. This CDR3 comprises 16 residues. The CDR3 here is CASSLQGGTGDQPQHF. CDR3 DNA: TGTGCCAGCAGCTTACAGGGCGGGACAGGGGACCAGCCCCAGCATTTT.

V and J are TRBV18 and TRBJ2-2, with 10 positions matching TRBD1. V dropped 2 bases and J dropped 6; count of bases not matched to a gene: 3. This CDR3 comprises 15 residues. CDR1 and CDR2 (germline): KGHSH, LQKENI. This CDR3 is CASSPTDRGSGELFF. CDR3 coding DNA: TGTGCCAGCTCACCAACGGACAGGGGGTCCGGGGAGCTGTTTTTT.

The chain links TRBV13 to TRBJ1-4; 9 bases agree with TRBD1. Looked up from germline, CDR1 is PRHDT and CDR2 is FYEKMQ (reference sequence). V was clipped by 5 bases and J by 8 bases; unmatched bases: 9. The CDR3 spans 15 residues. The CDR3 sequence is CASSPTGQGEEKLFF. The CDR3, as DNA: TGTGCCAGCAGCCCGACGGGACAGGGAGAAGAAAAACTGTTTTTT. The full variable domain, with the rest looked up from reference TRBV13 and TRBJ1-4, is AAGVIQSPRHLIKEKRETATLKCYPIPRHDTVYWYQQGPGQDPQFLISFYEKMQSDKGSIPDRFSAQQFSDYHSELNMSSLELGDSALYFCASSPTGQGEEKLFFGSGTQLSVL.

This clone was found once. The V call is TRBV5-1, the J call TRBJ2-5; D might be TRBD2 (6 bases). Looked up from germline, CDR1 is SGHRS and CDR2 is YFSETQ. The V gene lost 1 base and the J gene lost 5 bases, with 12 bases spanning the gap. The CDR3 totals 14 residues. In nucleotides, the CDR3 is TGCGCCAGCAGCTTGACAGGTGGAGGGGAGACCCAGTACTTC. Its translation: CASSLTGGGETQYF.